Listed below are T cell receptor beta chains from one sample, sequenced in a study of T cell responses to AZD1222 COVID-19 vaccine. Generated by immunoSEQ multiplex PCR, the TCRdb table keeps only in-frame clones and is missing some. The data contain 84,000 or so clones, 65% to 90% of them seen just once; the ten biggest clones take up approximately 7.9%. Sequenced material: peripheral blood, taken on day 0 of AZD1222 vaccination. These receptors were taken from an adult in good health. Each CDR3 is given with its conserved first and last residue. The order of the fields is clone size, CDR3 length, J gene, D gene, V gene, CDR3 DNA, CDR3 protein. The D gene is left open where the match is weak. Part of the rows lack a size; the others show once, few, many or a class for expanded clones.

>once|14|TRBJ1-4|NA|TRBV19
TGTGCCACCGCGGGGGACCCAACTAATGAAAAACTGTTTTTT
CATAGDPTNEKLFF
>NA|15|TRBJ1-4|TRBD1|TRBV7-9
TGTGCCAGCGGATTGGGGGGGACAGCTAATGAAAAACTGTTTTTT
CASGLGGTANEKLFF
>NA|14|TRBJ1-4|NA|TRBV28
TGTGCCAGCAGTTTAGGTTCTACAGGGTCAGGACTGTTTTTT
CASSLGSTGSGLFF
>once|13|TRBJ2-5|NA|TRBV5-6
TGTGCCAGCAGCGTACAGGGTGGGGAGACCCAGTACTTC
CASSVQGGETQYF
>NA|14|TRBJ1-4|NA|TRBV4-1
TGCGCCAGCAGCCAAGTTCGTGCTAATGAAAAACTGTTTTTT
CASSQVRANEKLFF
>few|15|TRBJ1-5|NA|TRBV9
TGTGCCAGCAGCGTAGATGGGGTGGGCAATCAGCCCCAGCATTTT
CASSVDGVGNQPQHF
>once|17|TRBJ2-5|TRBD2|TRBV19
TGTGCCAGTAGCCCTGGACTAGCGGGAGGGCTGGGCGAGACCCAGTACTTC
CASSPGLAGGLGETQYF
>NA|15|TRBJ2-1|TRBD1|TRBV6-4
TGTGCCAGCAGCCCGTCTGACAGGGAGTCTAATGAGCAGTTCTTC
CASSPSDRESNEQFF
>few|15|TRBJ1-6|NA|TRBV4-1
TGCGCCAGCAGCCAAGTTAAGGAAGGAAATTCACCCCTCCACTTT
CASSQVKEGNSPLHF
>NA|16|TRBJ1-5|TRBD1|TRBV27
TGTGCCAGCAGTTTATCCTCAACAGGGGGCGTTCAGCCCCAGCATTTT
CASSLSSTGGVQPQHF
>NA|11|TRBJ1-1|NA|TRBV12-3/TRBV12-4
TGTGCCAGCCAAAAGGACACTGAAGCTTTCTTT
CASQKDTEAFF
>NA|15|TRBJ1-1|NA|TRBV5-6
TGTGCCAGCAGCCCCCGCCGGTTCTGGGACACTGAAGCTTTCTTT
CASSPRRFWDTEAFF
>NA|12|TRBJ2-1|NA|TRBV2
TGTGCCAGCGGGAACTCCTACAATGAGCAGTTCTTC
CASGNSYNEQFF
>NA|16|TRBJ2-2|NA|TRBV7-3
TGTGCCAGCCGGGGGCAGGGAGCGGATCCCACCGGGGAGCTGTTTTTT
CASRGQGADPTGELFF